This TCR beta chain derives from a study of blood T cell repertoires in COVID-19. CDR1 and CDR2 (germline): LNHDA, SQIVND (reference sequence). V lost 10 bases to trimming and J lost 8 bases, with 21 bases between them. This CDR3 contains 14 residues. In the study's own analysis: Nucleated cell counts were estimated from reference gene primer amplification. Clones were read by immunoSEQ multiplex PCR, and TCRdb kept only the in-frame ones, dropping some. The V and J calls and clone size were taken over from that table, and D and trimming were inferred from the DNA. The table has around 130,000 clones, 85% seen once.

The V gene is TRBV19, the J gene TRBJ2-1; D gene uncertain. The receptor was derived from a man aged 45-65 years with acute or convalescent COVID-19. The sample consisted of peripheral blood. The chain's CDR3 is CATRDWSPVHEQFF. CDR3 DNA sequence: TGTGCCACCCGAGATTGGTCTCCGGTCCATGAGCAGTTCTTC.